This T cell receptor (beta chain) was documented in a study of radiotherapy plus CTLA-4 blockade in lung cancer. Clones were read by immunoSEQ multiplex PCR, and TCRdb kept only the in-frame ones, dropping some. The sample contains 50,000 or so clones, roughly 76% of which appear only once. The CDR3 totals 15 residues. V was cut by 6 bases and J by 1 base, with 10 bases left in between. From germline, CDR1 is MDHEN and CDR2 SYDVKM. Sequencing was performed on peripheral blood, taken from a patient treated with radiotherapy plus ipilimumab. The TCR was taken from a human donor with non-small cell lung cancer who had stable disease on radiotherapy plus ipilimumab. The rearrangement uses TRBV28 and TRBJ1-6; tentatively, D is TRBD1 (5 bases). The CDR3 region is CASRVGGSYNSPLHF. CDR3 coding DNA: TGTGCCAGCAGGGTGGGGGGGTCCTATAATTCACCCCTCCACTTT.